Described below is a single T cell receptor beta chain sequence and its context. The source of the sample is a study of Ad26.COV2.S vaccination and SARS-CoV-2 variants. Looking at the study overall: Intramuscular Ad26.COV2.S doses were given once or twice, 56 days apart.

TCRdb's table, derived via immunoSEQ multiplex PCR, lists solely in-frame clones and lacks some. Here the sample spans roughly 500,000 clones, roughly 89% being singletons. Treatment indicated: around 19 received Ad26.COV2.S at low or high dose, single or two shots; 5 received placebo; per-sample allocation not given. Samples analyzed were those drawn on day 63 after the first vaccine or placebo injection. CDR1 and CDR2 (germline): SGDLS, YYNGEE. The CDR3 is 15 amino acids. V lost 0 bases to trimming and J lost 2 bases, with 9 bases between them. The source material was peripheral blood, sampled in a trial of Ad26.COV2.S vaccine versus placebo. The source of this sequence is a person aged 18-60 years who received the Ad26.COV2.S COVID-19 vaccine or a placebo. The genes are TRBV9 and TRBJ2-1; D not resolved. The CDR3 DNA reads as TGTGCCAGCAGCGTAGGGCCCCCCGCCTACAATGAGCAGTTCTTC. Its protein is CASSVGPPAYNEQFF.